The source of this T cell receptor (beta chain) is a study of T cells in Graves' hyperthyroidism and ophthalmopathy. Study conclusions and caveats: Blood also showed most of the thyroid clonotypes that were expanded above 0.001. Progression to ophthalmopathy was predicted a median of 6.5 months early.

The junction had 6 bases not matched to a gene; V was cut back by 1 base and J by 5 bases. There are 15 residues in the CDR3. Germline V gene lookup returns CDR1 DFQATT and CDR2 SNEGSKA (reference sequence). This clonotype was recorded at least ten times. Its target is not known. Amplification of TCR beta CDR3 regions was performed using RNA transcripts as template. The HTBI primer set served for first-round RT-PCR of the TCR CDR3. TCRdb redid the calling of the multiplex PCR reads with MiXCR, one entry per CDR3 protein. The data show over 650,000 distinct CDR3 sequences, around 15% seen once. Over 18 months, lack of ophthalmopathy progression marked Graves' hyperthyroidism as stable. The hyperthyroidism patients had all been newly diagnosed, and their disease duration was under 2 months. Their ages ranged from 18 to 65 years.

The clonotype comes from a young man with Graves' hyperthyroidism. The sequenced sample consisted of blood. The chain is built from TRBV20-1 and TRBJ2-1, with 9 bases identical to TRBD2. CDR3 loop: CSARVTGTSNNEQFF. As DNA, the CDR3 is TGCAGTGCTAGAGTCACCGGGACTAGCAACAATGAGCAGTTCTTC.